The source of this T cell receptor (beta chain) is a study of blood T cells in healthy people across ages. With a J-beta primer mix and a sample-barcoded 5' primer, a second PCR ran about 7 to 12 cycles. MiXCR, run by TCRdb on the 5' RACE reads, gives a single entry per CDR3 protein. The data hold 550,000 to 650,000 distinct CDR3 sequences, with under 30% observed a single time. Only a few counts were recorded for this clonotype. This sequence may be a read error, since a much larger clone differs from it by one base. The CDR3 is made up of 18 amino acids. Germline V gives CDR1 MDHEN, CDR2 SYDVKM. The ends lost 8 bases at V and 7 bases at J; junction bases unmatched: 19.

This chain joins TRBV28 and TRBJ2-7; 14 positions agree with TRBD2. Sequenced input: blood. The source is a woman older than 75 in good health. DNA for the CDR3: TGTGCCAGCCGACTAGCGGGGGGGCCCGTCCAGGGACACAATGAGCAGTACTTC. The encoded protein is CASRLAGGPVQGHNEQYF.